This T cell receptor (beta chain) was sequenced in a study of CD8 T cells in Susac syndrome. From germline, CDR1 is MGHRA and CDR2 YSYEKL. The CDR3 length is 14 residues. V was cut by 6 bases and J by 5 bases, with 17 bases left in between. RNA totalling roughly 0.5 to 1 ug underwent reverse transcription with random hexamers. The method of amplification for TCR beta CDR3 was immunoSEQ multiplex PCR, covering 54 Vbeta and 13 Jbeta. TCRdb reprocessed the immunoSEQ multiplex PCR reads with MiXCR, giving one entry per CDR3 protein. There are under 70,000 distinct CDR3 sequences in the sample; over 85% occur only once, and roughly 0.19% lies in the top ten. Whole-study results and caveats: The study's TCR sequencing and HLA analysis drew on a certain number of individuals. That number was acknowledged as relatively small.

As regards this clonotype: The antigen remains undetermined.

The V and J genes are TRBV4-1 and TRBJ2-7, with D maybe TRBD2 (6 bases). This receptor was obtained from a human donor in good health. Specimen: CD8+ T cells from PBMCs. DNA for the CDR3: TGCGCCAGCAGTCCTGGGGGTCCGGGGGACGAGCAGTACTTC. This translates into CASSPGGPGDEQYF.